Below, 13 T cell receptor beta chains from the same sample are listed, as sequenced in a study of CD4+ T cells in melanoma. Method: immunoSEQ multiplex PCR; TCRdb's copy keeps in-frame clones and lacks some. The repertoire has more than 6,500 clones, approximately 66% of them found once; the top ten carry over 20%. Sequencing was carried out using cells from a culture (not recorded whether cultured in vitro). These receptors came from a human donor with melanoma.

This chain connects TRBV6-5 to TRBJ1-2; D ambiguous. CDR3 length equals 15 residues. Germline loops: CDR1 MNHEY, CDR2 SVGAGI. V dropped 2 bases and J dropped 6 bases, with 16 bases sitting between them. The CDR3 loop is CASSYSGVEGDGYTF. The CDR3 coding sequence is TGTGCCAGCAGTTACAGTGGGGTCGAAGGAGATGGCTACACCTTC.

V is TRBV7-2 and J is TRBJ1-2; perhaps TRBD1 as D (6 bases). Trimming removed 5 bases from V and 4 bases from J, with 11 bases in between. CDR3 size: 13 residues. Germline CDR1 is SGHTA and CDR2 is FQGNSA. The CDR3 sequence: CASSPNRVYGYTF. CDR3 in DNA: TGTGCCAGCAGCCCAAACAGGGTCTATGGCTACACCTTC.

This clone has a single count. The CDR3 loop reads CASSRNRGPTYEQYF. The CDR3 coding sequence is TGTGCCAGCAGCCGTAACAGGGGACCCACCTACGAGCAGTACTTC. V and J are TRBV5-4 and TRBJ2-7, with 7 bases that match TRBD1. The CDR3 has 15 amino acids. V dropped 4 bases and J dropped 2; count of bases not matched to a gene: 9. Germline V gene data show CDR1 as SGHNT and CDR2 as YYREEE (reference sequence).

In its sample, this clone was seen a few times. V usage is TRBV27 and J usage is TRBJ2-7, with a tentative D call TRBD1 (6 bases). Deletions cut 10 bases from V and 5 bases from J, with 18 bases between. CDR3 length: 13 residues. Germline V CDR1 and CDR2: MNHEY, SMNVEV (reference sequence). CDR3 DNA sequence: TGTGCCAACCCCCCAACAGGGCTCCACGAGCAGTACTTC. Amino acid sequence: CANPPTGLHEQYF.

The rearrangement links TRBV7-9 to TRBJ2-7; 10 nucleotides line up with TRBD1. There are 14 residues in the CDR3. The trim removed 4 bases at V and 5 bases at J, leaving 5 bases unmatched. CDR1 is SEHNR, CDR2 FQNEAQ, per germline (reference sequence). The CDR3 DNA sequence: TGTGCCAGCAGCTCCCGGGACAGGGGTCACGAGCAGTACTTC. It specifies CASSSRDRGHEQYF. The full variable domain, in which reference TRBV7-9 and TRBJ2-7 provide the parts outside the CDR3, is DTGVSQNPRHKITKRGQNVTFRCDPISEHNRLYWYRQTLGQGPEFLTYFQNEAQLEKSRLLSDRFSAERPKGSFSTLEIQRTEQGDSAMYLCASSSRDRGHEQYFGPGTRLTVT.

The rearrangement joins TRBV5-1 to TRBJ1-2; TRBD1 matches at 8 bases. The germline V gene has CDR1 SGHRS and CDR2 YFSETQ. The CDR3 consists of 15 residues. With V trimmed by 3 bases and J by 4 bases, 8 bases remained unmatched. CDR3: CASSSRTGLSYGYTF. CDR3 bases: TGCGCCAGCAGCTCCAGGACAGGGCTCTCCTATGGCTACACCTTC.

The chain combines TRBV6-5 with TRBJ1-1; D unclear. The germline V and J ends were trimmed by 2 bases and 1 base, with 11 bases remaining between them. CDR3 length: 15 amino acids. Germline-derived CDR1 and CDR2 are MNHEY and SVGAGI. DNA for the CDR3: TGTGCCAGCAGTTACGGTCGGGATTGGAACACTGAAGCTTTCTTT. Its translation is CASSYGRDWNTEAFF.

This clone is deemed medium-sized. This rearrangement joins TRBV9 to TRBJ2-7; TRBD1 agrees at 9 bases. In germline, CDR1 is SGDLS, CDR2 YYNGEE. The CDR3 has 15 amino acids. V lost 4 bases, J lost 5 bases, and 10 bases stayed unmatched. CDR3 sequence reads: CASSLWGQGVNEQYF. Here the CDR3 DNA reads TGTGCCAGCAGCTTATGGGGACAGGGCGTCAACGAGCAGTACTTC.

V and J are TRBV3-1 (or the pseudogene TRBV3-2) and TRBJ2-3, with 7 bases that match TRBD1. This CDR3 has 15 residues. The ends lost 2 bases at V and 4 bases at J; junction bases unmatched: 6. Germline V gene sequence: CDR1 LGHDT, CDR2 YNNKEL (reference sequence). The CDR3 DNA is TGTGCCAGCAGCCAAACAATGCAGGGGGCAGATACGCAGTATTTT. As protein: CASSQTMQGADTQYF.

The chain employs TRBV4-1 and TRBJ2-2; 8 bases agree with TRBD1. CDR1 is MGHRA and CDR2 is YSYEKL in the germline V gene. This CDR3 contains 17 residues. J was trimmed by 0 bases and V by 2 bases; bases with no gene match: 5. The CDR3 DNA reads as TGCGCCAGCAGCCAAACCCCGGGACAGGCGAACACCGGGGAGCTGTTTTTT. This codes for CASSQTPGQANTGELFF.

CDR3 amino acids: CASSLGTEAFF. The CDR3 region has the DNA TGTGCCAGCAGCTTGGGCACTGAAGCTTTCTTT. V is TRBV5-4 and J is TRBJ1-1; D not resolved. Trimming took 0 bases from V and 4 from J, leaving 1 base between them. The CDR3 length is 11 residues. Germline loops: CDR1 SGHNT, CDR2 YYREEE (reference sequence).

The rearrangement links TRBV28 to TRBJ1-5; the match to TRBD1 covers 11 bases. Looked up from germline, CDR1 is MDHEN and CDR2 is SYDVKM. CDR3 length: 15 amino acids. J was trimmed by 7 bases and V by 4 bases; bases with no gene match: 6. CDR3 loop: CASSSPRDRGQPQHF. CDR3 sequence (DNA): TGTGCCAGCAGTTCCCCCCGGGACAGGGGGCAGCCCCAGCATTTT.

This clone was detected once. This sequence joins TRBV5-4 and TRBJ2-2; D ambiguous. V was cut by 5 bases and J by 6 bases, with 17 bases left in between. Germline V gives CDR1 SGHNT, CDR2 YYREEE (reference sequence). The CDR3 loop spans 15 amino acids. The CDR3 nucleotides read TGTGCCAGCAGTCCCCTAAAAAATTTTGCCGGGGAGCTGTTTTTT. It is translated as CASSPLKNFAGELFF.